This entry lists 15 T cell receptor beta chains sequenced from one sample in a study of identical twins. One entry per CDR3 protein results from TCRdb running MiXCR on the 5' RACE reads. Of about 530,000 distinct CDR3 sequences in the sample, over 12% were seen once. This same sample was also taken into another study, of yellow fever vaccine responses in identical twins.

What was sequenced was CD4+ T cells sorted from blood. All receptors come from a woman aged 18-29 years in good health.

This clonotype was seen a handful of times. This chain uses TRBV5-1 with TRBJ2-5; a weak D match, TRBD1 (6 bases). Trimming left V 2 bases short and J 2 bases short, with 10 bases between. The CDR3 totals 14 residues. Germline V gene data show CDR1 as SGHRS and CDR2 as YFSETQ. In nucleotides, the CDR3 is TGCGCCAGCAGCTTTTCAGGGGTACAAGAGACCCAGTACTTC. As protein: CASSFSGVQETQYF.

This clonotype turned up a few times. This chain joins TRBV28 and TRBJ2-3, with D possibly being TRBD2 (5 bases). The V gene lost 9 bases and the J gene lost 2 bases, with 12 bases spanning the gap. This CDR3 has 13 amino acids. From germline, CDR1 is MDHEN and CDR2 SYDVKM. DNA for the CDR3: TGTGCCAGTTTTCGGGGAGTCACAGATACGCAGTATTTT. This encodes CASFRGVTDTQYF.

This clonotype showed up just a few times. The chain uses TRBV20-1 and TRBJ2-5; D is ambiguous. The germline V gene has CDR1 DFQATT and CDR2 SNEGSKA (reference sequence). Trimming shortened V by 6 bases and J by 5 bases, and 13 bases separated the two germline ends. The CDR3 is made up of 12 amino acids. The CDR3 reads CSATGLGETQYF. CDR3 in DNA: TGCAGTGCCACGGGCCTCGGGGAGACCCAGTACTTC.

This chain connects TRBV15 to TRBJ2-6, with 11 nucleotides matching TRBD2. The V segment lost 1 base and the J segment 0 bases; nucleotides outside the gene matches: 5. Germline values: CDR1 LNHNV, CDR2 YYDKDF (reference sequence). The CDR3 is 19 residues long. For the CDR3, the DNA is TGTGCCACCAGCAGAGTCAGACTAGCGGGACTCTCTGGGGCCAACGTCCTGACTTTC. Protein product: CATSRVRLAGLSGANVLTF.

This clonotype has more than one count but fewer than ten. The chain links TRBV11-2 to TRBJ2-2; 8 bases map to TRBD2. V lost 5 bases, J lost 2 bases, and 7 bases stayed unmatched. CDR3 size: 16 residues. The germline gives CDR1 SGHAT, CDR2 FQNNGV. CDR3 in amino acids: CASSGRGGTNTGELFF. CDR3 in DNA: TGTGCCAGCAGCGGCCGCGGGGGGACCAACACCGGGGAGCTGTTTTTT.

This clonotype showed up just a few times. The rearrangement uses TRBV10-3 and TRBJ2-7; weak D call: TRBD1 (6 bases). This CDR3 is built from 15 residues. Germline CDR1 reads ENHRY; CDR2 reads SYGVKD. V lost 0 bases, J lost 1 base, and 10 bases lay in between. The CDR3 reads CAISESKGDSYEQYF. Here the CDR3 DNA reads TGTGCCATCAGTGAGTCGAAGGGGGATTCCTACGAGCAGTACTTC.

The chain is built from TRBV20-1 and TRBJ2-3, with D possibly being TRBD1 (7 bases). Germline assignment: CDR1 DFQATT and CDR2 SNEGSKA (reference sequence). V lost 7 bases to trimming and J lost 4 bases, with 12 bases between them. This CDR3 region has 12 residues. CDR3 region: CSVRRGADTQYF. CDR3 nucleotides: TGCAGTGTACGCAGGGGGGCAGATACGCAGTATTTT.

This chain joins TRBV5-1 and TRBJ2-7; 13 bases fit TRBD2. V was clipped by 1 base and J by 4 bases; unmatched bases: 14. Germline values: CDR1 SGHRS, CDR2 YFSETQ. This CDR3 has 19 residues. DNA for the CDR3: TGCGCCAGCAGCTTGATGACTAGCGGGAGGATTTGGATTCAATACGAGCAGTACTTC. Its protein product is CASSLMTSGRIWIQYEQYF.

The gene calls are TRBV20-1 and TRBJ2-2, with D possibly being TRBD1 (6 bases). The CDR3 sequence is 17 residues long. V was clipped by 0 bases and J by 4 bases, with 18 bases between them. Germline assignment: CDR1 DFQATT and CDR2 SNEGSKA (reference sequence). The CDR3 spells CSARDYQGRGSTGELFF. The CDR3 DNA reads TGCAGTGCTAGAGACTACCAGGGGAGAGGGAGCACCGGGGAGCTGTTTTTT.

This clonotype was found a few times. The rearrangement links TRBV12-3 or TRBV12-4 to TRBJ2-1; tentative D call: TRBD1 (5 bases). This CDR3 has 14 amino acids. Between the trimmed V and J ends, which lost 6 bases and 6 bases, there was a span of 15 bases. The CDR3 protein is CASSRAAVSNEQFF. The CDR3 DNA is TGTGCCAGCAGCAGGGCGGCAGTTAGCAATGAGCAGTTCTTC.

In its sample, this clonotype was seen a few times. The J gene is TRBJ2-1, the V gene TRBV20-1; 7 bases fit TRBD2. In germline, CDR1 is DFQATT, CDR2 SNEGSKA (reference sequence). CDR3 size: 14 residues. With 6 bases clipped from V and 7 bases from J, the junction kept 12 bases outside the gene matches. CDR3 residues: CSATRVAGVNEQFF. The CDR3 coding sequence is TGCAGTGCCACTCGGGTCGCGGGAGTTAATGAGCAGTTCTTC.

This clonotype was seen many times. This CDR3 reads CASSLGGSQGAEAFF. CDR3 bases: TGCGCCAGCAGCTTGGGTGGGAGTCAAGGTGCTGAAGCTTTCTTT. The chain employs TRBV5-1 and TRBJ1-1; D uncertain. CDR1 is SGHRS, CDR2 YFSETQ, per germline. The CDR3 runs 15 residues. V lost 0 bases and J 6 bases, leaving 15 bases between the germline ends.

The V and J genes are TRBV20-1 and TRBJ2-1; the match to TRBD2 covers 11 bases. This CDR3 contains 15 residues. Germline CDR1 is DFQATT and CDR2 is SNEGSKA (reference sequence). J gave up 9 bases and V 2 bases, and 9 bases lay outside the gene matches. The DNA for the CDR3 is TGCAGTGCTAGATTCCCTAGCGGGGGGTTGTTTGAGCAGTTCTTC. It yields the protein CSARFPSGGLFEQFF.

This clonotype was observed a handful of times. The CDR3: CASSYPGGEQHF. The CDR3 DNA reads as TGTGCCAGCAGCTACCCCGGGGGGGAGCAGCATTTT. The genes are TRBV7-9 and TRBJ1-5; TRBD1 might be the D (5 bases). The germline V gene has CDR1 SEHNR and CDR2 FQNEAQ (reference sequence). Trimming took 4 bases from V and 13 from J, leaving 14 bases between them. The CDR3 contains 12 residues.

V gene TRBV5-1 combines with J gene TRBJ1-2, with D possibly matching TRBD1 (6 bases). Germline V lookup: CDR1 SGHRS, CDR2 YFSETQ. V lost 0 bases to trimming and J lost 2 bases, with 11 bases between them. The length of the CDR3 is 15 residues. CDR3 protein: CASSLGLGQNYGYTF. The CDR3 region has the DNA TGCGCCAGCAGCTTGGGACTAGGACAGAACTATGGCTACACCTTC.